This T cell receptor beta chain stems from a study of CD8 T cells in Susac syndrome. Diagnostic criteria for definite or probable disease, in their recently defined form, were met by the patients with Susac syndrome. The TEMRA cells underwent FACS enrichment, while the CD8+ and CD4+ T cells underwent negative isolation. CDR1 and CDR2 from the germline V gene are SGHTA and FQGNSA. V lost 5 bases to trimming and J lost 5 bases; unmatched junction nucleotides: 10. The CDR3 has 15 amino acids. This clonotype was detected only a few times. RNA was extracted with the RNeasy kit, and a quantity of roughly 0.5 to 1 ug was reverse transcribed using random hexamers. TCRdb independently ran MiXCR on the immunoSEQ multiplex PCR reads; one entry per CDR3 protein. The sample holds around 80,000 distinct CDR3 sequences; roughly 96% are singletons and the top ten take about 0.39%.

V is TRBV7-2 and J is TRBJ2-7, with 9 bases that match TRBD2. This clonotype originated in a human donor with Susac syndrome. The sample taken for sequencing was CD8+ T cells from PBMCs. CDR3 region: CASSPGGGRDNEQYF. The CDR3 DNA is TGTGCCAGCAGCCCCGGGGGCGGGAGGGACAACGAGCAGTACTTC.